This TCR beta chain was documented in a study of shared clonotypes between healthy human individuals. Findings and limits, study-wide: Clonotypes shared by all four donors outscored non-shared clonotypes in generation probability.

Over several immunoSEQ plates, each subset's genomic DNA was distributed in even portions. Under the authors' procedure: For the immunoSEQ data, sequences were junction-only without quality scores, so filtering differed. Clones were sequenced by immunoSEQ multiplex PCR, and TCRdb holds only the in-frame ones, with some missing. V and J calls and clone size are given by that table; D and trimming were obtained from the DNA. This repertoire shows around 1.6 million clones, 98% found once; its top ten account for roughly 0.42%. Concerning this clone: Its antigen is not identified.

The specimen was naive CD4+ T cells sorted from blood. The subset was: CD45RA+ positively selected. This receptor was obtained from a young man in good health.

CDR3 in DNA: TGTGCCAGCAGCTTCATGGTAGAACGGAGCACAGATACGCAGTATTTT. Translated, it gives CASSFMVERSTDTQYF. This chain uses TRBV5-4 with TRBJ2-3; D call uncertain. Trimming cost V 2 bases and J 0 bases, with 13 bases left between them. From germline, CDR1 is SGHNT and CDR2 YYREEE (reference sequence). The CDR3 is 16 amino acids.